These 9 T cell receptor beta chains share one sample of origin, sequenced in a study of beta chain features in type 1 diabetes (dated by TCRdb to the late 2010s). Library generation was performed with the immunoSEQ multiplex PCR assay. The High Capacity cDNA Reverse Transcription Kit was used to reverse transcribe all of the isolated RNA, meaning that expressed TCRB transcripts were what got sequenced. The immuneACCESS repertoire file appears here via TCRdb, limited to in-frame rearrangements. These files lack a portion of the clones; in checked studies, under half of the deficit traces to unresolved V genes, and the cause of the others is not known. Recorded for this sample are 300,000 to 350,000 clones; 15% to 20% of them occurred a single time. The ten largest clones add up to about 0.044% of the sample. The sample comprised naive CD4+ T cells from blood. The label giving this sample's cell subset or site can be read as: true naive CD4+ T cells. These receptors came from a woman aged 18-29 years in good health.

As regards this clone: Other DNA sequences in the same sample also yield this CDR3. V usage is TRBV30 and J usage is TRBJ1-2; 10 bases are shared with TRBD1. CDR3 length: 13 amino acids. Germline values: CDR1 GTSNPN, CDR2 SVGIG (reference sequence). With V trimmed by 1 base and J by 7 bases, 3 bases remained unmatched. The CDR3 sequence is CAWSAGQGGGYTF. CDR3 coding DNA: TGTGCCTGGAGTGCCGGACAGGGGGGTGGCTACACCTTC. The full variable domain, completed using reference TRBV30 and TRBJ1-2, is SQTIHQWPATLVQPVGSPLSLECTVEGTSNPNLYWYRQAAGRGLQLLFYSVGIGQISSEVPQNLSASRPQDRQFILSSKKLLLSDSGFYLCAWSAGQGGGYTFGSGTRLTVV.

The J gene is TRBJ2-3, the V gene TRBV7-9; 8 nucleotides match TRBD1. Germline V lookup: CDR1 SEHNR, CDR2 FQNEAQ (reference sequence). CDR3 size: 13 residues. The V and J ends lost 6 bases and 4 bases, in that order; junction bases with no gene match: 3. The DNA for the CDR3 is TGTGCCAGCAGACCGACAGGGGCAGATACGCAGTATTTT. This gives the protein CASRPTGADTQYF. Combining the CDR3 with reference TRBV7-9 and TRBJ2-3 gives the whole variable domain DTGVSQNPRHKITKRGQNVTFRCDPISEHNRLYWYRQTLGQGPEFLTYFQNEAQLEKSRLLSDRFSAERPKGSFSTLEIQRTEQGDSAMYLCASRPTGADTQYFGPGTRLTVL.

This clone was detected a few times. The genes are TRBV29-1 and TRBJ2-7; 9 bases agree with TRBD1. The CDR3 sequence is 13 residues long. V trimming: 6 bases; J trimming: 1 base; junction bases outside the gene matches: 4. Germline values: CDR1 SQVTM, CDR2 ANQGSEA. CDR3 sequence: CSVGQGISYEQYF. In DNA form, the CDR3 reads TGCAGCGTCGGACAGGGGATTTCCTACGAGCAGTACTTC.

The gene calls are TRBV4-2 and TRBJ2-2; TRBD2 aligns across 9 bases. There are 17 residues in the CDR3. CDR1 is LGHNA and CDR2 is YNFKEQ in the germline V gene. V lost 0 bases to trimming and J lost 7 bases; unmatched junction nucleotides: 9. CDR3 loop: CASSQERGSGSIGELFF. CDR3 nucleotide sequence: TGTGCCAGCAGCCAAGAAAGGGGTAGCGGGAGCATCGGGGAGCTGTTTTTT.

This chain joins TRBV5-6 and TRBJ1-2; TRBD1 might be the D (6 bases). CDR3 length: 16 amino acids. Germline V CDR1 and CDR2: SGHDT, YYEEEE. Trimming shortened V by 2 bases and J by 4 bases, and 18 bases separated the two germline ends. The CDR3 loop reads CASSLLTGSRGYGYTF. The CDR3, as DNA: TGTGCCAGCAGCTTATTGACAGGAAGCCGCGGCTATGGCTACACCTTC.

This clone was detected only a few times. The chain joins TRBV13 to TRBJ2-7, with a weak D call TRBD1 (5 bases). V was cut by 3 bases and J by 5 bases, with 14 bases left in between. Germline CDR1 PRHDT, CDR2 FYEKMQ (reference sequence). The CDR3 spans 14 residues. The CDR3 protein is CASSFGRVSNEQYF. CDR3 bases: TGTGCCAGCAGCTTCGGCAGGGTAAGCAACGAGCAGTACTTC. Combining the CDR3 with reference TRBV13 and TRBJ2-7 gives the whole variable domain AAGVIQSPRHLIKEKRETATLKCYPIPRHDTVYWYQQGPGQDPQFLISFYEKMQSDKGSIPDRFSAQQFSDYHSELNMSSLELGDSALYFCASSFGRVSNEQYFGPGTRLTVT.

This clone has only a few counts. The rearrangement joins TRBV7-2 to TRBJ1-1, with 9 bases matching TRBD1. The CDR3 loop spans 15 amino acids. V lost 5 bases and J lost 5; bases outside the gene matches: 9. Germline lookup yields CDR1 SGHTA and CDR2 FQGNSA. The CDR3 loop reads CASSTGGRGQTEAFF. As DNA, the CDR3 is TGTGCCAGCAGCACAGGGGGCAGGGGGCAGACTGAAGCTTTCTTT.

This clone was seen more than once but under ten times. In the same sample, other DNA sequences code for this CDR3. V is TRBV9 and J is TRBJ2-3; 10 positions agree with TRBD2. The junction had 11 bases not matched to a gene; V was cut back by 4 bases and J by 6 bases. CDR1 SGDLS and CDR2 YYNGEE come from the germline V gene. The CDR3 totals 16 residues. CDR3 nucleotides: TGTGCCAGCAGCCCACCGGGTCTAGCGGGAGTTGATACGCAGTATTTT. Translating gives CASSPPGLAGVDTQYF. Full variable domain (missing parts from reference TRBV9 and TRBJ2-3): DSGVTQTPKHLITATGQRVTLRCSPRSGDLSVYWYQQSLDQGLQFLIQYYNGEERAKGNILERFSAQQFPDLHSELNLSSLELGDSALYFCASSPPGLAGVDTQYFGPGTRLTVL.

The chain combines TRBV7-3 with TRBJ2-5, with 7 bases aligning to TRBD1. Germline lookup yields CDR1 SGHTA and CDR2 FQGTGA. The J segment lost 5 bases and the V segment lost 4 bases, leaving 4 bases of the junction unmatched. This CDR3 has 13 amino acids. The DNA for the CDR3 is TGTGCCAGCAGCTCAGACAGGGATGAGACCCAGTACTTC. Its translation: CASSSDRDETQYF. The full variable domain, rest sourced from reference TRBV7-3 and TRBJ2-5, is GAGVSQTPSNKVTEKGKYVELRCDPISGHTALYWYRQSLGQGPEFLIYFQGTGAADDSGLPNDRFFAVRPEGSVSTLKIQRTERGDSAVYLCASSSDRDETQYFGPGTRLLVL.